These 26 T cell receptor beta chains were all obtained from the same sample, sequenced in a study of T-cell memory formation after mild COVID-19. TCRdb re-analysed the 5' RACE reads in MiXCR, keeping a single row per CDR3 protein. The sample consists of hundreds of thousands of distinct CDR3 sequences, about a sixth of them appearing once. Sequenced sample: PBMCs or a T cell subset sorted from them (not recorded which). The receptors stem from a man aged 18 to 29 who had mild COVID-19 (a few samples of this study predate the infection). Cell type and time point are not known.

This clonotype was picked up a small number of times. V and J are TRBV7-3 and TRBJ2-3; D is unresolved. Germline lookup yields CDR1 SGHTA and CDR2 FQGTGA. The CDR3 runs to 14 residues. V lost 5 bases to trimming and J lost 3 bases, with 12 bases between them. CDR3 region: CASSPERRTDTQYF. The CDR3 DNA follows: TGTGCCAGCAGCCCGGAGAGGCGGACAGATACGCAGTATTTT.

This rearrangement joins TRBV10-3 to TRBJ1-2, with TRBD1 matching over 7 bases. J gave up 0 bases and V 7 bases, and 5 bases lay outside the gene matches. Germline V gene lookup returns CDR1 ENHRY and CDR2 SYGVKD. CDR3 length equals 14 residues. In nucleotides, the CDR3 is TGTGCCATCACCGAGGGACAGTCTAACTATGGCTACACCTTC. This codes for CAITEGQSNYGYTF.

This clonotype turned up a few times. The chain recombines TRBV4-1 with TRBJ2-5; the D gene is possibly TRBD2 (7 bases). The CDR3 has 18 amino acids. CDR1 and CDR2 (germline): MGHRA, YSYEKL. V was pared by 3 bases and J by 4 bases, with 24 bases between. CDR3 region: CASSHLASLGGRSETQYF. DNA of the CDR3: TGCGCCAGCAGCCATCTCGCCTCACTCGGGGGGCGGTCAGAGACCCAGTACTTC.

This sequence joins TRBV29-1 and TRBJ1-1; TRBD1 might be the D (5 bases). Per germline, CDR1 SQVTM and CDR2 ANQGSEA. The CDR3 has 13 residues. Between the trimmed V and J ends, which lost 3 bases and 4 bases, there was a span of 12 bases. The CDR3 here is CSVEGLRGTEAFF. The CDR3 DNA reads TGCAGCGTTGAGGGCCTGAGGGGCACTGAAGCTTTCTTT.

There are a few counts of this clonotype. CDR3 nucleotide sequence: TGTGCCATCGAGGAGTATAGCAATCAGCCCCAGCATTTT. This translates into CAIEEYSNQPQHF. The chain recombines TRBV10-3 with TRBJ1-5; D not certain. Germline V lookup: CDR1 ENHRY, CDR2 SYGVKD. V lost 8 bases to trimming and J lost 0 bases, with 8 bases between them. The CDR3 has 13 amino acids.

The V call is TRBV4-1, the J call TRBJ1-2; D gene unclear. The CDR3 extends over 16 amino acids. V dropped 7 bases and J dropped 0 bases, with 18 bases sitting between them. Germline V gene data show CDR1 as MGHRA and CDR2 as YSYEKL. The CDR3 DNA sequence: TGCGCCAGCACCAGCCCGGGGAGGCTAACTAACTATGGCTACACCTTC. This sequence encodes CASTSPGRLTNYGYTF.

CDR3 protein: CASSQGSRYGRTDTQYF. The CDR3 DNA reads TGTGCCAGCAGCCAAGGTAGCCGCTACGGTCGCACAGATACGCAGTATTTT. The chain recombines TRBV3-1 with TRBJ2-3; D unresolved. CDR1 and CDR2 (germline): LGHDT, YNNKEL (reference sequence). The V end lost 1 base, the J end lost 1 base, and 15 bases lay between the germline ends. This CDR3 has 17 residues.

This clonotype was observed a handful of times. The J gene is TRBJ1-2, the V gene TRBV12-3 or TRBV12-4; D is perhaps TRBD1 (5 bases). There are 14 residues in the CDR3. V lost 4 bases, J lost 3 bases, and 12 bases lay in between. This CDR3 is CASSSGWGDYGYTF. The CDR3 nucleotides read TGTGCCAGCAGTTCTGGATGGGGGGACTATGGCTACACCTTC.

The chain has TRBV7-2 and TRBJ1-3; D uncertain. V dropped 4 bases and J dropped 4 bases, with 8 bases sitting between them. The CDR3 runs 13 residues. CDR1 is SGHTA, CDR2 FQGNSA, per germline. CDR3 coding DNA: TGTGCCAGCAGCTCTAACAGAGGAAACACCATATATTTT. It translates to CASSSNRGNTIYF.

This clonotype was seen a few times. This chain links TRBV27 with TRBJ2-5, with 9 nucleotides matching TRBD2. The CDR3 has 16 residues. Unmatched junction bases numbered 12, after V lost 5 bases and J lost 5 bases. Germline CDR1 MNHEY, CDR2 SMNVEV (reference sequence). The chain's CDR3 is CASSATGTSSWETQYF. For the CDR3, the DNA is TGTGCCAGCAGTGCCACCGGGACTAGCTCTTGGGAGACCCAGTACTTC.

V is TRBV24-1 and J is TRBJ2-3; no definite D call. V lost 3 bases to trimming and J lost 1 base, with 7 bases between them. The germline gives CDR1 KGHDR, CDR2 SFDVKD. The CDR3 has 14 residues. The CDR3 nucleotides are TGTGCCACCAGTGATAACCGTCGCACAGATACGCAGTATTTT. This sequence encodes CATSDNRRTDTQYF.

This chain connects TRBV7-7 to TRBJ2-7; D tentatively reads TRBD1 or TRBD2 (5 bases each). The ends were cut back, 9 bases at V and 6 bases at J, with 21 bases in the middle. This CDR3 comprises 14 residues. The V gene's germline CDR1 is SSHAT and CDR2 FNYEAQ (reference sequence). The CDR3 coding sequence is TGTGCCAGAAGCCCAGGGACCTCGGGTAGCGAGCAGTACTTC. This sequence encodes CARSPGTSGSEQYF.

The chain couples TRBV6-1 to TRBJ2-6; no definite D call. Trimming stripped 7 bases from V and 0 bases from J, with 16 bases between. There are 17 residues in the CDR3. Germline V lookup: CDR1 MNHNS, CDR2 SASEGT. The CDR3 spells CASNSWSHPSGANVLTF. CDR3 DNA: TGTGCCAGCAACTCCTGGTCACACCCCTCTGGGGCCAACGTCCTGACTTTC.

The gene calls are TRBV27 and TRBJ2-3; 9 bases are a match to TRBD2. CDR1 MNHEY and CDR2 SMNVEV come from the germline V gene (reference sequence). Trimming took 6 bases from V and 6 from J; bases not matched to a gene: 16. The CDR3 is 17 amino acids. The CDR3 is CASSVPGGLRGGDTQYF. CDR3 nucleotides: TGTGCCAGCAGCGTCCCGGGAGGCTTGCGGGGGGGTGATACGCAGTATTTT.

This clonotype was seen a handful of times. J is TRBJ2-1 and V is TRBV5-1, with D perhaps TRBD2 (6 bases). Trimming cost V 2 bases and J 4 bases, with 16 bases left between them. CDR1 SGHRS and CDR2 YFSETQ come from the germline V gene. The CDR3 spans 16 residues. The DNA for the CDR3 is TGCGCCAGCAGCTTAGGGACTCTCGCACCGTACAATGAGCAGTTCTTC. It codes for CASSLGTLAPYNEQFF.

This clonotype was found many times. The CDR3 DNA reads TGTGCCAGCAGCCAGGGGACAGGGGTCACCGGGGAGCTGTTTTTT. Its protein product is CASSQGTGVTGELFF. This chain connects TRBV4-2 to TRBJ2-2, with 10 bases identical to TRBD1. Germline CDR1 reads LGHNA; CDR2 reads YNFKEQ. The CDR3 contains 15 residues. J gave up 4 bases and V 3 bases, and 2 bases lay outside the gene matches.

The V call is TRBV23-1, the J call TRBJ1-5, with D hard to call. TRBV23-1 is sorted into the ORF group, with uncertain function. CDR3 length: 13 amino acids. V was shortened by 0 bases and J by 9 bases, with 9 bases between the two germline ends. CDR3 region: CASSQSGVGPQHF. In DNA, the CDR3 is TGCGCCAGCAGTCAATCCGGGGTAGGGCCCCAGCATTTT.

The chain uses TRBV6-5 and TRBJ2-3; possible D gene TRBD1, 6 bases. V lost 2 bases and J 6 bases, leaving 12 bases between the germline ends. The germline gives CDR1 MNHEY, CDR2 SVGAGI. There are 14 residues in the CDR3. The CDR3 is CASSYGGPPDTQYF. DNA for the CDR3: TGTGCCAGCAGTTACGGGGGCCCCCCGGATACGCAGTATTTT.

CDR3 sequence (DNA): TGTGCCAGCAGTACGCCGGGACAGGGGAACTATGGCTACACCTTC. This codes for CASSTPGQGNYGYTF. The chain has TRBV12-3 or TRBV12-4 and TRBJ1-2; TRBD1 matches 10 bases. V was clipped by 5 bases and J by 2 bases; unmatched bases: 5. This CDR3 has 15 residues.

This clonotype was counted once. This rearrangement joins TRBV6-5 to TRBJ2-6; the D is unclear. This CDR3 has 16 amino acids. Germline-derived CDR1 and CDR2 are MNHEY and SVGAGI. Trimming shortened V by 6 bases and J by 4 bases, and 16 bases separated the two germline ends. Here the CDR3 DNA reads TGTGCCAGCAGCTTCGGACGGCGTAGGGGGGCCAACGTCCTGACTTTC. The encoded protein is CASSFGRRRGANVLTF.

This clonotype was seen only once. The V and J genes are TRBV12-3 or TRBV12-4 and TRBJ1-3, with 8 bases matching TRBD1. The length of the CDR3 is 16 residues. Losses at the gene ends were 3 bases for V and 0 bases for J; bases not matched to a gene: 4. CDR3 amino acids: CASSFQGASSGNTIYF. CDR3 sequence (DNA): TGTGCCAGCAGTTTCCAGGGGGCGAGCTCTGGAAACACCATATATTTT.

This clonotype was observed a handful of times. The chain employs TRBV6-5 and TRBJ2-5; D not resolved. The CDR3 has 13 amino acids. V lost 6 bases and J 5 bases, leaving 13 bases between the germline ends. CDR1 is MNHEY, CDR2 SVGAGI, per germline. The CDR3 spells CASRVSGWETQYF. In nucleotides, the CDR3 is TGTGCCAGCAGGGTCAGTGGTTGGGAGACCCAGTACTTC.

The sample holds a few counts of this clonotype. V is TRBV6-5 and J is TRBJ1-2, with D perhaps TRBD1 (5 bases). The germline V gene encodes CDR1 MNHEY and CDR2 SVGAGI. This CDR3 has 16 residues. The V and J ends lost 5 bases and 1 base respectively, with 17 bases between them. CDR3 in amino acids: CASSTESRGRNYGYTF. Here the CDR3 DNA reads TGTGCCAGCAGTACCGAGTCGAGGGGCCGTAACTATGGCTACACCTTC.

This chain links TRBV6-2 or TRBV6-3 with TRBJ2-1; D possibly corresponds to TRBD1 (6 bases). Trimming took off 2 bases at V and 10 bases at J, with 15 bases between the two ends. This CDR3 has 14 amino acids. CDR1 and CDR2 (germline): MNHEY, SVGEGT. The DNA of the CDR3 is TGTGCCAGCAGTTACGTGCTCTTCGGGACAGAGCAGTTCTTC. Its protein product is CASSYVLFGTEQFF.

The chain has TRBV29-1 and TRBJ2-7, with 7 bases lining up with TRBD2. Unmatched junction bases numbered 4, after V lost 7 bases and J lost 1 base. The CDR3 loop spans 12 amino acids. CDR1 and CDR2 from the germline V gene are SQVTM and ANQGSEA. The chain's CDR3 is CSGGRGSYEQYF. As DNA, the CDR3 is TGCAGCGGGGGGAGGGGTTCCTACGAGCAGTACTTC.

This clonotype was seen at least ten times. This rearrangement joins TRBV6-2 or TRBV6-3 to TRBJ1-6; 8 nucleotides agree with TRBD1. Germline V CDR1 and CDR2: MNHEY, SVGEGT. The length of the CDR3 is 16 residues. Unmatched junction bases numbered 6, after V lost 6 bases and J lost 2 bases. This chain's CDR3 is CASRGTGRTYNSPLHF. In DNA, the CDR3 is TGTGCCAGCAGAGGGACAGGTCGGACCTATAATTCACCCCTCCACTTT.